A selection of T cell receptor beta chains follows, all from one sample in a study of beta chain features in type 1 diabetes. The protocol was immunoSEQ multiplex PCR, while the TCRdb copy is restricted to in-frame clones and leaves out a portion. Among under 900,000 clones listed, roughly a sixth were seen once. The sample consisted of naive CD4+ T cells from blood. All receptors derive from a woman under 30 in good health. Each CDR3 is given with its conserved first and last residue. D genes are given only for firm matches. Only some rows state a clone size, as once, few, many or a class for expanded clones.

D gene,clone size,J gene,V gene,CDR3 DNA,CDR3 protein
-,few,TRBJ2-1,TRBV5-4,TGTGCCAGCGGGTACCTGGAGCCCCGAGAGTTCTTC,CASGYLEPREFF
-,few,TRBJ2-3,TRBV15,TGTGCCACCAGCAGAGTCCCCACCGGTGGTACGCAGTATTTT,CATSRVPTGGTQYF
-,few,TRBJ2-5,TRBV7-3,TGTGCCAGCAGCTTAACGGGTGGAGAGACCCAGTACTTC,CASSLTGGETQYF
-,few,TRBJ2-7,TRBV5-1,TGCGCCAGCAGCTTGGTTCCGGGGGCGGGCGAGCAGTACTTC,CASSLVPGAGEQYF
TRBD1,-,TRBJ1-1,TRBV7-9,TGTGCCAGCAGCTCCAAACAGGGGAGGTCTGAAGCTTTCTTT,CASSSKQGRSEAFF
-,-,TRBJ2-5,TRBV18,TGTGCCAGCTCACCCTCAAGCGTGGAGACCCAGTACTTC,CASSPSSVETQYF
-,few,TRBJ1-1,TRBV7-9,TGTGCCAGCAGCCGCCGATTTTTGGGGTCGCTTAACACTGAAGCTTTCTTT,CASSRRFLGSLNTEAFF
TRBD2,-,TRBJ2-1,TRBV4-2,TGTGCCAGCAGCCAAGATGCGGGCGGGAGCTCAAACAATGAGCAGTTCTTC,CASSQDAGGSSNNEQFF
-,-,TRBJ2-1,TRBV5-1,TGCGCCAGCAGCTTGGCGGTAAATTACAATGAGCAGTTCTTC,CASSLAVNYNEQFF
-,few,TRBJ1-1,TRBV29-1,TGCAGCGTTGACACCCCCGGGCTGGAAGCTTTCTTT,CSVDTPGLEAFF
-,-,TRBJ1-4,TRBV5-6,TGTGCCAGCAGCGGCCAGGGGCGCCCACGTGAAAAACTGTTTTTT,CASSGQGRPREKLFF
TRBD1,few,TRBJ2-5,TRBV5-8,TGTGCCAGCAGCTTAGGGACAGCTGCATGGACCCAGTACTTC,CASSLGTAAWTQYF
-,few,TRBJ2-1,TRBV18,TGTGCCAGCTCACCAGGGACAAATTCTCTCAATGAGCAGTTCTTC,CASSPGTNSLNEQFF
TRBD1,few,TRBJ1-5,TRBV6-1,TGTGCCAGCGTAGACAGGGGCAATCAGCCCCAGCATTTT,CASVDRGNQPQHF
-,-,TRBJ2-1,TRBV7-2,TGTGCCAGCAGCATAAGAAGAGGTGAGCAGTTCTTC,CASSIRRGEQFF
TRBD2,few,TRBJ2-3,TRBV10-3,TGTGCCATCAGCCTCCATGGGGGCAGCGGGAGAGGGGGCACAGATACGCAGTATTTT,CAISLHGGSGRGGTDTQYF
-,-,TRBJ1-1,TRBV7-8,TGTGCCAGCAGCTTACCAGGGAGATCAGCTTTCTTT,CASSLPGRSAFF
-,few,TRBJ2-6,TRBV2,TGTGCCAGCAGTAATCAGGGCCACTCTGGGGCCAACGTCCTGACTTTC,CASSNQGHSGANVLTF
TRBD1,few,TRBJ2-1,TRBV6-6,TGTGCCAGCAGTCGAGGGACAGCCCATTACAATGAGCAGTTCTTC,CASSRGTAHYNEQFF
-,-,TRBJ2-1,TRBV7-2,TGTGCCAGCAGCTTAGTAGGGGGTTATAACTCGGGGTTCTTC,CASSLVGGYNSGFF
TRBD2,few,TRBJ2-5,TRBV9,TGTGCCAGCAGCGTAGGCACTAGCGGGGGCCAAGAGACCCAGTACTTC,CASSVGTSGGQETQYF
TRBD1,few,TRBJ2-4,TRBV7-8,TGTGCCAGCAGCTTAGTCCGGGACAGTCTAGCCAAAAACATTCAGTACTTC,CASSLVRDSLAKNIQYF
TRBD2,-,TRBJ2-7,TRBV7-9,TGTGCCAGCAGCGCTAGCGGGAGGGCCGATTCCTACGAGCAGTACTTC,CASSASGRADSYEQYF
-,-,TRBJ2-5,TRBV6-1,TGTGCCAGCAGTCTTCTTCAAGAGACCCAGTACTTC,CASSLLQETQYF
-,-,TRBJ2-5,TRBV5-1,TGCGCCAGCAGCTTGTTATCGGGAGCTAGTGAGACCCAATACTTC,CASSLLSGASETQYF
-,-,TRBJ2-7,TRBV6-5,TGTGCCAGCAGCCCCGTGGGCGAGCAGTACTTC,CASSPVGEQYF
TRBD1,few,TRBJ1-1,TRBV29-1,TGCAGCGTTGAAGACCGACAGGGGAGCACTGAAGCTTTCTTT,CSVEDRQGSTEAFF
-,few,TRBJ2-1,TRBV5-1,TGCGCCAGCAGCTTGGAGCGTCCTTCCTACAATGAGCAGTTCTTC,CASSLERPSYNEQFF
TRBD2,-,TRBJ2-2,TRBV18,TGTGCCAGCTCAGGGACTAGCGGGAGGACGACCGGGGAGCTGTTTTTT,CASSGTSGRTTGELFF
-,-,TRBJ2-1,TRBV6-8,TGTGCCAGCAGTTACCCGATAAGACCCCCCAAACGCCTGTACAATGAGCAGTTCTTC,CASSYPIRPPKRLYNEQFF
-,few,TRBJ1-2,TRBV28,TGTGCCAGCAGTTTAAGCTCTGCGGGACACTATGGCTACACCTTC,CASSLSSAGHYGYTF
-,few,TRBJ1-2,TRBV11-2,TGTGCCTCTGGGGGTCAAACAATCTATGGCTACACCTTC,CASGGQTIYGYTF
-,few,TRBJ2-7,TRBV27,TGTGCCAGCAGCCCCACTCGGGATCGGTACGAGCAGTACTTC,CASSPTRDRYEQYF
-,few,TRBJ2-1,TRBV15,TGTGCCACCAGCAGAGGCCGGACCGACAGATACAATGAGCAGTTCTTC,CATSRGRTDRYNEQFF
TRBD1,few,TRBJ2-2,TRBV29-1,TGCAGCGTTCAAGGGGGCGCAGGCACCGGGGAGCTGTTTTTT,CSVQGGAGTGELFF
-,-,TRBJ2-7,TRBV7-2,TGTGCCAGCAGCTACAGGGTACTAGGCGAGCAGTACTTC,CASSYRVLGEQYF